These T cell receptor beta chains were read from a single sample in a study of long-term antiretroviral therapy in people with HIV. Clones were read by immunoSEQ multiplex PCR, and TCRdb kept only the in-frame ones, dropping some. Of under 45,000 clones listed, roughly 80% are singletons. Sample: unsorted PBMCs, taken 1 year after starting antiretroviral therapy. The receptors derive from a man in his late teens or twenties with HIV. CDR3s include the opening cysteine and the closing phenylalanine or tryptophan. The order of the fields is D gene, J gene, V gene, clone size, CDR3 protein, CDR3 DNA. The D gene is left open where the match is weak. Size is stated for part of the rows, as once, few or many counts, or as a class when the clone is expanded.

>TRBD2|TRBJ2-7|TRBV6-6|-
CASSSGSYEQYF
TGTGCCAGCAGTAGCGGGAGCTACGAGCAGTACTTC
>TRBD1|TRBJ2-5|TRBV9|-
CASSVSGTGKETQYF
TGTGCCAGCAGCGTCTCCGGGACAGGGAAAGAGACCCAGTACTTC
>-|TRBJ1-2|TRBV15|-
CATSRYRPPYGYTF
TGTGCCACCAGCAGGTACAGGCCCCCTTATGGCTACACCTTC
>-|TRBJ1-1|TRBV5-1|once
CASSPYTLGTEAFF
TGCGCCAGCAGCCCATATACGTTAGGCACTGAAGCTTTCTTT
>-|TRBJ2-1|TRBV7-9|-
CASSLVLLGVGNEQFF
TGTGCCAGCAGCTTAGTCTTACTAGGGGTGGGAAATGAGCAGTTCTTC
>-|TRBJ1-4|TRBV9|-
CASSVEGSFYEKLFF
TGTGCCAGCAGCGTAGAGGGCAGCTTTTACGAAAAACTGTTTTTT
>TRBD1|TRBJ1-1|TRBV5-1|-
CASSSPGQTLSVPEAFF
TGCGCCAGCAGCAGTCCGGGACAGACCCTTTCTGTACCTGAAGCTTTCTTT
>-|TRBJ1-2|TRBV4-1|-
CASSQVRGPNGYTF
TGCGCCAGCAGCCAAGTCCGCGGGCCTAATGGCTACACCTTC
>-|TRBJ2-7|TRBV28|-
CASSLHDQGLPSYEQYF
TGTGCCAGCAGCTTGCACGACCAAGGCCTCCCTTCCTACGAGCAGTACTTC
>-|TRBJ1-1|TRBV6-1|-
CASSEPGLTEAFF
TGTGCCAGCAGTGAACCAGGGTTGACTGAAGCTTTCTTT
>TRBD1|TRBJ2-7|TRBV4-2|few
CASSPWGRGYEQYF
TGTGCCAGCAGCCCATGGGGCAGGGGGTACGAGCAGTACTTC
>-|TRBJ2-1|TRBV19|-
CASSIMGNNEQFF
TGTGCCAGTAGTATAATGGGGAACAATGAGCAGTTCTTC
>-|TRBJ2-7|TRBV19|-
CASNLPGNEQYF
TGTGCCAGTAATCTGCCAGGGAACGAGCAGTACTTC
>TRBD2|TRBJ2-3|TRBV7-9|-
CASSSGLAKDTQYF
TGTGCCAGCAGCTCGGGACTAGCAAAAGATACGCAGTATTTT
>TRBD1|TRBJ2-7|TRBV27|few
CASRRAPGTGNPEQYF
TGTGCCAGCAGACGCGCACCCGGGACAGGGAACCCCGAGCAGTACTTC
>-|TRBJ2-7|TRBV9|-
CASSVGAGRGYEQYF
TGTGCCAGCAGCGTAGGGGCGGGTCGAGGGTACGAGCAGTACTTC
>-|TRBJ2-1|TRBV18|-
CASSPEGRDNEQFF
TGTGCCAGCTCACCAGAAGGCAGGGATAATGAGCAGTTCTTC
>-|TRBJ1-2|TRBV7-2|-
CASSFFQGNNYGYTF
TGTGCCAGCAGCTTCTTCCAGGGAAATAACTATGGCTACACCTTC
>-|TRBJ1-2|TRBV20-1|-
CSASIGYGYTF
TGCAGTGCTAGTATCGGCTATGGCTACACCTTC
>TRBD2|TRBJ2-1|TRBV11-2|once
CASSSLAGRVNEQFF
TGTGCCAGCAGCTCCCTAGCGGGACGGGTCAATGAGCAGTTCTTC
>TRBD1|TRBJ2-7|TRBV7-9|-
CASSRDRGREQYF
TGTGCCAGCAGCCGTGACAGGGGGCGCGAGCAGTACTTC
>-|TRBJ2-1|TRBV11-2|-
CASSPPGANEQFF
TGTGCCAGCAGCCCCCCTGGGGCTAATGAGCAGTTCTTC
>TRBD1|TRBJ1-5|TRBV6-5|few
CASSTTGGVQPQHF
TGTGCCAGCAGTACGACAGGGGGCGTGCAGCCCCAGCATTTT
>TRBD2|TRBJ2-1|TRBV9|-
CASSVVAGSYNEQFF
TGTGCCAGCAGCGTAGTAGCGGGCTCCTACAATGAGCAGTTCTTC
>-|TRBJ1-5|TRBV7-9|-
CASSPGLGMSNQPQHF
TGTGCCAGCAGCCCAGGGTTGGGGATGAGCAATCAGCCCCAGCATTTT
>-|TRBJ2-3|TRBV18|-
CASRDTVGGTDTQYF
TGTGCCAGCCGCGACACAGTAGGAGGCACAGATACGCAGTATTTT
>TRBD2|TRBJ2-5|TRBV29-1|-
CSVEWRGGGETQYF
TGCAGCGTTGAGTGGCGGGGGGGTGGAGAGACCCAGTACTTC
>-|TRBJ1-2|TRBV4-1|few
CASSYRGAESYGYTF
TGCGCCAGCAGCTACCGGGGGGCCGAGAGCTATGGCTACACCTTC
>-|TRBJ1-2|TRBV6-5|-
CASSYDPSILNF
TGTGCCAGCAGTTACGACCCCTCGATTCTAAATTTC
>TRBD2|TRBJ2-3|TRBV7-9|-
CASSSIGLRTSGSTDTQYF
TGTGCCAGCAGCTCAATAGGGTTAAGGACTAGCGGGAGTACAGATACGCAGTATTTT
>-|TRBJ2-1|TRBV6-1|few
CASSERGFDSYNEQFF
TGTGCCAGCAGTGAAAGGGGGTTCGACTCCTACAATGAGCAGTTCTTC
>-|TRBJ2-1|TRBV5-1|-
CASTSQGRSYNEQFF
TGCGCCAGCACCTCACAGGGTCGCTCCTACAATGAGCAGTTCTTC
>TRBD1|TRBJ1-1|TRBV5-1|-
CASSLGQGPEAFF
TGCGCCAGCAGCTTGGGACAGGGCCCTGAAGCTTTCTTT
>-|TRBJ2-1|TRBV19|-
CASSIARTGNEQFF
TGTGCCAGTAGTATAGCCAGGACCGGCAATGAGCAGTTCTTC
>TRBD1|TRBJ1-1|TRBV10-3|-
CAIRATGVGTEAFF
TGTGCCATCAGGGCAACAGGGGTGGGCACTGAAGCTTTCTTT
>TRBD1|TRBJ2-7|TRBV11-2|once
CASSLGAGTGSYEQYF
TGTGCCAGCAGCTTAGGAGCCGGGACAGGATCCTACGAGCAGTACTTC
>TRBD1|TRBJ2-7|TRBV27|-
CASSTLGDRGYEQYF
TGTGCCAGCAGCACCCTTGGGGACAGGGGGTACGAGCAGTACTTC
>TRBD2|TRBJ2-3|TRBV11-2|-
CASSLGEGPSTDTQYF
TGTGCCAGCAGCTTAGGGGAGGGCCCAAGCACAGATACGCAGTATTTT